The 5 T cell receptor beta chains below were found in one sample sequenced in a study of CD8+ T cells in alopecia areata. Extracted RNA was reverse transcribed, and the resulting cDNA served as sequencing template. Measured with immunoSEQ multiplex PCR; TCRdb has only the in-frame clones, and not every one. Here the sample spans about 94,000 clones, around 70% being singletons. Documented treatment: oral pan-JAK inhibitor, 5-10 mg twice daily. Specimen: CD8+ T cells sorted from blood, collected at week 44, from a patient treated with tofacitinib. These receptors originate from a human donor with alopecia areata.

This clone appeared once. The gene calls are TRBV9 and TRBJ1-1; tentatively, D is TRBD1 (5 bases). CDR3 length: 14 amino acids. Per the germline V gene, CDR1 is SGDLS and CDR2 is YYNGEE. Trimming stripped 0 bases from V and 5 bases from J, with 11 bases between. CDR3 coding DNA: TGTGCCAGCAGCGTAGAAGCCGGGGGAACTGAAGCTTTCTTT. Translating it yields CASSVEAGGTEAFF.

The CDR3 bases are TGTGCCAGCAGCTGGGACTGGCTGAGCACAGATACGCAGTATTTT. Translation gives CASSWDWLSTDTQYF. The V gene is TRBV7-2, the J gene TRBJ2-3, with D possibly matching TRBD2 (6 bases). The CDR3 is 15 residues long. V was cut by 4 bases and J by 0 bases, with 11 bases left in between. Looked up from germline, CDR1 is SGHTA and CDR2 is FQGNSA. The variable domain in full, with the rest retrieved from reference TRBV7-2 and TRBJ2-3, is GAGVSQSPSNKVTEKGKDVELRCDPISGHTALYWYRQSLGQGLEFLIYFQGNSAPDKSGLPSDRFSAERTGGSVSTLTIQRTQQEDSAVYLCASSWDWLSTDTQYFGPGTRLTVL.

The rearrangement links TRBV7-2 to TRBJ2-1; D is possibly TRBD1 (6 bases). V gave up 5 bases and J gave up 9 bases, with 20 bases separating them. The CDR3 runs 15 residues. Looked up from germline, CDR1 is SGHTA and CDR2 is FQGNSA. The CDR3 sequence is CASSPTRGSAGEQFF. As DNA, the CDR3 is TGTGCCAGCAGCCCAACGAGGGGGTCCGCTGGTGAGCAGTTCTTC.

DNA of the CDR3: TGTGCCAGTAGTACCTACAACTACAGGGATCATCAGCCCCAGCATTTT. This codes for CASSTYNYRDHQPQHF. The gene calls are TRBV19 and TRBJ1-5; D may be TRBD1 (6 bases). The CDR3 is 16 amino acids. The V end was cut by 4 bases, the J end by 5 bases, with 18 bases between. Per the germline V gene, CDR1 is LNHDA and CDR2 is SQIVND (reference sequence).

The rearrangement joins TRBV4-3 to TRBJ1-2; D unclear. Germline lookup yields CDR1 LGHNA and CDR2 YSLEER. The CDR3 is made up of 13 amino acids. Trimming took off 4 bases at V and 8 bases at J, with 14 bases between the two ends. The CDR3 loop reads CASSPDSLGGYTF. The CDR3 DNA follows: TGCGCCAGCAGCCCGGACTCCTTGGGGGGCTACACCTTC.